The source of this T cell receptor (beta chain) is a study of Ad26.COV2.S vaccination and SARS-CoV-2 variants. Study summary: Intramuscular Ad26.COV2.S at 5x10^10 or 1x10^11 viral particles.

In regard to this clone: Its antigen is not known.

Treatment of the sample: around 19 received Ad26.COV2.S at low or high dose, single or two shots; 5 received placebo; per-sample allocation not given. The samples date from day 63 after the first vaccine or placebo injection. Study conclusions and caveats: Total T cell responses, in the TCR breadth and depth analyses, may have been underestimated. Researchers reported similar non-spike TCR breadth in vaccine and placebo recipients.

This table comes from immunoSEQ multiplex PCR, and its TCRdb copy is limited to in-frame clones, with some not included. The table includes roughly 250,000 clones, roughly nine tenths detected once. This TCR derives from a person between 18 and 59 years old who received the Ad26.COV2.S COVID-19 vaccine or a placebo. The specimen was peripheral blood, collected in a trial of Ad26.COV2.S vaccine versus placebo.

The CDR3: CASSLGDRTYGYTF. CDR3 bases: TGCGCCAGCAGCTTGGGGGACAGGACCTATGGCTACACCTTC. This sequence joins TRBV5-1 and TRBJ1-2, with 8 bases identical to TRBD1. Germline CDR1 reads SGHRS; CDR2 reads YFSETQ. The CDR3 length is 14 residues. The J segment lost 4 bases and the V segment lost 0 bases, leaving 2 bases of the junction unmatched.